This TCR beta chain originates from a study of cytomegalovirus exposure and HLA in healthy donors. Study outcomes and limitations: In a later analysis, a missense DCLRE1C variant was linked to TCR beta V- and J-gene trimming. In an earlier analysis, most TCR beta V segments were productive about 87% or about 30% of the time. What a later analysis showed was that several of the most significant clusters appeared linked to common viral pathogens.

Turning to this clone: Its target is unknown.

The CDR3 is 13 residues long. Germline CDR1 and CDR2: LNHDA and SQIVND (reference sequence). The V end lost 2 bases, the J end lost 3 bases, and 7 bases lay between the germline ends. PCR amplification relied on 60 Vbeta primers (plus 13 Jbeta primers). Authors' methods: Counted up in a later analysis, unique TCR beta chains came to about 83 million, with around 11 million shared. Data came from immunoSEQ multiplex PCR; TCRdb stores just in-frame clones and leaves some out. V, J and clone size are those of that table, while D and trimming were read from the DNA. The repertoire holds about 160,000 clones, with around 81% as singletons.

What was sequenced was PBMCs. The gene calls are TRBV19 and TRBJ1-2; D unclear. The sequence was collected from a woman aged 40 to 49 in good health and CMV-seronegative. DNA of the CDR3: TGTGCCAGTAGTATACGTCCCGACTATGGCTACACCTTC. It codes for CASSIRPDYGYTF.